This T cell receptor beta chain appears in the sequencing data of a study of shared clonotypes between healthy human individuals. Study-level background: Aged 18 to 49, the donors were a couple of women and a few men.

The naive CD8 subset, CD45RO-negative cells positively selected for CCR7, excluded terminally differentiated effector memory CD45RA+ cells. Study donors comprised healthy, HIV-negative adults devoid of recent acute infection or vaccination. Per the authors' pipeline: Without quality scores, immunoSEQ junctional reads could not be filtered like full-length reads. The assay was immunoSEQ multiplex PCR, and TCRdb's table has in-frame clones only and misses some. V, J and clone size are those of that table, while D and trimming were read from the DNA. The table shows approximately 600,000 clones, with about 95% occurring only once. The clonotype originates from a woman in her 30s in good health. The specimen sequenced was naive CD8+ T cells sorted from blood.

As DNA, the CDR3 is TGTGCCAGTAAGGGGGGGGTTACCTACGAGCAGTACTTC. The encoded protein is CASKGGVTYEQYF. The J gene is TRBJ2-7, the V gene TRBV19; TRBD2 might be the D (7 bases). Trimming pared 7 bases from V and 2 bases from J, leaving 12 bases between. CDR1 and CDR2 from the germline V gene are LNHDA and SQIVND (reference sequence). The CDR3 totals 13 residues.